This T cell receptor (beta chain) is drawn from a study of cytomegalovirus exposure and HLA in healthy donors. This clone has a single count. Using immunoSEQ multiplex PCR, the repertoire was profiled, and TCRdb retains in-frame clones only, with some absent. This table has some 190,000 clones, roughly 83% appearing once. Germline V gene sequence: CDR1 MGHRA, CDR2 YSYEKL. Trimming cost V 1 base and J 0 bases; bases outside gene matches: 8. The CDR3 covers 18 residues. This receptor was taken from a woman in her late teens or twenties in good health and CMV-seronegative. The sequencing input was PBMCs. V is TRBV4-1 and J is TRBJ2-2; 7 bases map to TRBD2. The CDR3 region is CASSQVMGEGTNTGELFF. The DNA of the CDR3 is TGCGCCAGCAGCCAAGTTATGGGGGAGGGAACGAACACCGGGGAGCTGTTTTTT.